A single T cell receptor beta chain is shown here with its context. This entry is derived from a study of blood T cell repertoires in COVID-19. About the research overall: Samples representing acute and convalescent COVID-19 were sourced from the United States, Italy and Spain. In each case, the material was cDNA or gDNA derived from T cells, B-cell-depleted T cells, or PBMCs.

Followed longitudinally, the Seattle patients had been enrolled during active infection. Clones were read by immunoSEQ multiplex PCR, and TCRdb kept only the in-frame ones, dropping some. The sample lists 270,000 or so clones, under 90% occurring once. The germline V gene has CDR1 SNHLY and CDR2 FYNNEI. CDR3 length equals 15 residues. V lost 8 bases, J lost 7 bases, and 20 bases lay in between. This chain uses TRBV2 with TRBJ1-4; D remains ambiguous. Sequenced: peripheral blood. This receptor was identified in a woman in her twenties or thirties with COVID-19, enrolled during active disease. The CDR3 nucleotides read TGTGCCAGCCGAGAGTTTAGCCTGGTGGTTGAAAAACTGTTTTTT. It is translated as CASREFSLVVEKLFF.